This TCR beta chain was recorded in a study of shared clonotypes between healthy human individuals. Study results and limitations: Investigators expected sequencing depth to affect clonotype sharing among donors. Only blood samples were collected, and tissue repertoires likely differ. A reduction in generation probabilities was seen for non-shared clonotypes relative to those shared by all four donors.

The V gene lost 4 bases and the J gene lost 0 bases, with 13 bases spanning the gap. Germline loops: CDR1 KGHSH, CDR2 LQKENI. The CDR3 contains 17 residues. Naive CD45RA+ and memory CD45RA-negative subsets were split from CD4+ cells. This clone was seen a handful of times. Its matching antigen is unknown. Using immunoSEQ multiplex PCR, the repertoire was profiled, and TCRdb retains in-frame clones only, with some absent. The top ten hold approximately 1.5% of the sample, which has nearly 1 million clones, approximately 80% seen once. Sequenced sample: memory CD4+ T cells sorted from blood. Subset of the sample: CD45RA-negative fraction. The chain combines TRBV18 with TRBJ2-6; the D gene is possibly TRBD2 (5 bases). The sequence derives from a man in his late teens or twenties in good health. CDR3 region: CASSRAGQTSGANVLTF. Written as DNA, the CDR3 is TGTGCCAGCTCACGGGCGGGTCAGACCTCTGGGGCCAACGTCCTGACTTTC. The variable domain in full, with the rest retrieved from reference TRBV18 and TRBJ2-6, is NAGVMQNPRHLVRRRGQEARLRCSPMKGHSHVYWYRQLPEEGLKFMVYLQKENIIDESGMPKERFSAEFPKEGPSILRIQQVVRGDSAAYFCASSRAGQTSGANVLTFGAGSRLTVL.